The 4 T cell receptor beta chains below were found in one sample sequenced in a study of CD8 T cells in Susac syndrome. Random hexamers were used to reverse transcribe the RNA input (about 0.5 to 1 ug). TCRdb analysed the immunoSEQ multiplex PCR reads with MiXCR anew, one entry per CDR3 protein. The sample holds 90,000 to 110,000 distinct CDR3 sequences; approximately 96% are singletons and the top ten take about 0.095%. The sequencing input was CD4+ T cells from PBMCs. Receptors originate from a human donor in good health.

The chain couples TRBV3-1 to TRBJ1-4; 7 positions match TRBD1. CDR3 length: 14 residues. The germline V gene has CDR1 LGHDT and CDR2 YNNKEL (reference sequence). J gave up 8 bases and V 3 bases, and 6 bases lay outside the gene matches. The CDR3 region has the DNA TGTGCCAGCAGCCAGAAAGGGGGCTTCGAAAAACTGTTTTTT. Amino acids: CASSQKGGFEKLFF.

This clonotype has just one count. V and J are TRBV20-1 and TRBJ2-5, with D possibly TRBD1 on 5 matching bases. The germline CDR1 and CDR2 sequences are DFQATT and SNEGSKA (reference sequence). V was pared by 0 bases and J by 0 bases, with 11 bases between. The CDR3 extends over 15 amino acids. CDR3 amino acids: CSARDWQGNQETQYF. The CDR3 DNA follows: TGCAGTGCTAGAGATTGGCAGGGAAACCAAGAGACCCAGTACTTC.

This clonotype has a single count. V and J are TRBV2 and TRBJ2-7; D possibly matches TRBD1 or TRBD2 (5 bases each). The CDR3 contains 14 residues. Trimming took off 4 bases at V and 6 bases at J, with 16 bases between the two ends. In germline, CDR1 is SNHLY, CDR2 FYNNEI. The DNA of the CDR3 is TGTGCCAGCAGTGCGGAACAAAGGGGACGCGAGCAGTACTTC. Its protein is CASSAEQRGREQYF.

The V call is TRBV30, the J call TRBJ2-7; the D gene is possibly TRBD1 (6 bases). Trimming shortened V by 3 bases and J by 2 bases, and 14 bases separated the two germline ends. The CDR3 sequence is 14 residues long. In germline, CDR1 is GTSNPN, CDR2 SVGIG (reference sequence). Here the CDR3 reads CAWRPGTGTYEQYF. In nucleotides, the CDR3 is TGTGCCTGGAGGCCCGGAACAGGGACCTACGAGCAGTACTTC.